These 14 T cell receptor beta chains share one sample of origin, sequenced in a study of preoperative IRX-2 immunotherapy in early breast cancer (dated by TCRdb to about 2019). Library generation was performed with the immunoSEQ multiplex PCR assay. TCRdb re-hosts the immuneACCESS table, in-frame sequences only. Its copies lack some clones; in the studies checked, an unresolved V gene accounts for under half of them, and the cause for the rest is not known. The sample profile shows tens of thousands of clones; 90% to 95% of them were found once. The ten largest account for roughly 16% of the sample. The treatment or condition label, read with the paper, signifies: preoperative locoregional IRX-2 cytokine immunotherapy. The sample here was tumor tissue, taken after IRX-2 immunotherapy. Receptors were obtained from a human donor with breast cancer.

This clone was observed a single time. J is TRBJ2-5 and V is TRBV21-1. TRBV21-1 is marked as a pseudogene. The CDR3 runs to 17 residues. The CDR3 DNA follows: TGTGCCAGCAGCAAACTCTCGGGGGCTGGGTACCAAGAGACCCAGTACTTC. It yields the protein CASSKLSGAGYQETQYF.

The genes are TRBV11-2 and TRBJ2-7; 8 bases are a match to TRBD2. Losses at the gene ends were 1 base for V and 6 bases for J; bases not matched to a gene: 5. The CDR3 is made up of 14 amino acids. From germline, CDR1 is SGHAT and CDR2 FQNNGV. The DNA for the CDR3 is TGTGCCAGCAGCTTAGGTAGCGGGACCTTCGAGCAGTACTTC. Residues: CASSLGSGTFEQYF.

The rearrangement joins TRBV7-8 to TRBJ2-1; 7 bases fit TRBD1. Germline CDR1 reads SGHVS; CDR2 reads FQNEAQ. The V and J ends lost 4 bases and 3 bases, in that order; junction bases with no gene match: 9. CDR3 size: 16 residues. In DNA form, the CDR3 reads TGTGCCAGCAGCTCGCAATACGGGACAGTCTACAATGAGCAGTTCTTC. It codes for CASSSQYGTVYNEQFF. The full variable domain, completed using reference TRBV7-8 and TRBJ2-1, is GAGVSQSPRYKVAKRGQDVALRCDPISGHVSLFWYQQALGQGPEFLTYFQNEAQLDKSGLPSDRFFAERPEGSVSTLKIQRTQQEDSAVYLCASSSQYGTVYNEQFFGPGTRLTVL.

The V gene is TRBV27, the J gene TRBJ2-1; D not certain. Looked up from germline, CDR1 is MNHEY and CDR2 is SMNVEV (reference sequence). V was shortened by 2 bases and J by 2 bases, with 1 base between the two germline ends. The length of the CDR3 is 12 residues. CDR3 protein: CASSLTYNEQFF. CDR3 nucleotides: TGTGCCAGCAGTTTAACCTACAATGAGCAGTTCTTC.

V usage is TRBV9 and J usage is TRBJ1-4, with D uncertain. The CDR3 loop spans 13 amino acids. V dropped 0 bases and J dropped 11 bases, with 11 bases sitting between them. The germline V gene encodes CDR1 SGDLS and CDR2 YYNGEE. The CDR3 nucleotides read TGTGCCAGCAGCGTAGGAGGCCCGGAGAAACTGTTTTTT. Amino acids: CASSVGGPEKLFF. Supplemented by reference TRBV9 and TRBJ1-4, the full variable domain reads DSGVTQTPKHLITATGQRVTLRCSPRSGDLSVYWYQQSLDQGLQFLIQYYNGEERAKGNILERFSAQQFPDLHSELNLSSLELGDSALYFCASSVGGPEKLFFGSGTQLSVL.

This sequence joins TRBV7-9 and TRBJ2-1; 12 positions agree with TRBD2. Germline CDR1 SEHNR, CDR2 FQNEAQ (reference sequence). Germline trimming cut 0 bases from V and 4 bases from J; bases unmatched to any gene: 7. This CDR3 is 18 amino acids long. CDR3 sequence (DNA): TGTGCCAGCAGCTTAGCGGTGACTAGCGGGAGAACATACAATGAGCAGTTCTTC. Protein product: CASSLAVTSGRTYNEQFF.

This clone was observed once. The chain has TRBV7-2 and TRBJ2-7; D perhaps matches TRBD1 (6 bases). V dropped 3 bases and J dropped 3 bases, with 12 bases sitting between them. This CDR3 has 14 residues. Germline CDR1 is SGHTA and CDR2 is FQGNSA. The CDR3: CASSLTLQGYEQYF. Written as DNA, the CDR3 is TGTGCCAGCAGCTTGACTTTACAGGGCTACGAGCAGTACTTC.

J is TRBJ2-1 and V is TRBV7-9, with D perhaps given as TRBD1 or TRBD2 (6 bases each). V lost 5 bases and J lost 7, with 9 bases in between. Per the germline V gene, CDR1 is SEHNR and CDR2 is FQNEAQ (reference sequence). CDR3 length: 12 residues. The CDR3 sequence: CASSRGGNEQFF. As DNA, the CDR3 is TGTGCCAGCAGCAGAGGGGGGAATGAGCAGTTCTTC.

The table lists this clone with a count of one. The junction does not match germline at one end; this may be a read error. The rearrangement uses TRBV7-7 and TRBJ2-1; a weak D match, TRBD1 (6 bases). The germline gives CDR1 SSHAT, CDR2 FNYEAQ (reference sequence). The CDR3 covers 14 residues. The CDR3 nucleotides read TGTGCTAGCAGCTTAGGGGACAATTACAATGAGCAGTTCTTC. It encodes CASSLGDNYNEQFF.

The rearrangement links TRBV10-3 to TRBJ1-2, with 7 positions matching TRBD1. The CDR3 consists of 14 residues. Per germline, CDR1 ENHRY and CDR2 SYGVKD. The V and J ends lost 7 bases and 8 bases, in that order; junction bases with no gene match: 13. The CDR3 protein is CAITPDEGAKGYTF. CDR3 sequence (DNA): TGTGCCATCACCCCTGATGAGGGGGCGAAAGGCTACACCTTC.

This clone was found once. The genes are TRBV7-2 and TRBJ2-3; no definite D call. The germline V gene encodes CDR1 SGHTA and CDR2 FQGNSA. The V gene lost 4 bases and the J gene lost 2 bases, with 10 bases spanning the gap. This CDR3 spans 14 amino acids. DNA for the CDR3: TGTGCCAGCAGCTATAGGCCCTTCACAGATACGCAGTATTTT. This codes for CASSYRPFTDTQYF.

The CDR3 nucleotides read TGCGCCAGCAGCACTTCGACAGGGGTTAACTCTGGAAACACCATATATTTT. It yields the protein CASSTSTGVNSGNTIYF. V usage is TRBV5-1 and J usage is TRBJ1-3, with 8 positions matching TRBD1. V lost 4 bases to trimming and J lost 0 bases; unmatched junction nucleotides: 9. Germline values: CDR1 SGHRS, CDR2 YFSETQ. This CDR3 is built from 17 residues. Supplemented by reference TRBV5-1 and TRBJ1-3, the full variable domain reads KAGVTQTPRYLIKTRGQQVTLSCSPISGHRSVSWYQQTPGQGLQFLFEYFSETQRNKGNFPGRFSGRQFSNSRSEMNVSTLELGDSALYLCASSTSTGVNSGNTIYFGEGSWLTVV.

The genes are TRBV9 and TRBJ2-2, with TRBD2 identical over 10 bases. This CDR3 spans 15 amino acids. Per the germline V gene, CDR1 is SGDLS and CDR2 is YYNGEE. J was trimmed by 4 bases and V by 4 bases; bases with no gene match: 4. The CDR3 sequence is CASSPSGSGTGELFF. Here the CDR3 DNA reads TGTGCCAGCAGCCCTAGCGGGAGCGGCACCGGGGAGCTGTTTTTT.

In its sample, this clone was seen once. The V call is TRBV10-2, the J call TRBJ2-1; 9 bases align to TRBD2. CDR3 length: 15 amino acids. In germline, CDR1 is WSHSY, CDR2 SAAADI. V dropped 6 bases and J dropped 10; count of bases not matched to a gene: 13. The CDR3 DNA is TGCGCCAGCAGCACAGGGTCGCGGGGGGGACGGGAGCAGTTCTTC. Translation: CASSTGSRGGREQFF.